The 9 T cell receptor beta chains in this list originate from one sample, sequenced in a study of cytomegalovirus exposure and HLA in healthy donors. The PCR had 60 Vbeta and 13 Jbeta primers. Using immunoSEQ multiplex PCR, the repertoire was profiled, and TCRdb retains in-frame clones only, with some absent. The table lists about 110,000 clones, about four fifths of them singletons. The specimen sequenced was PBMCs. All receptors come from a woman aged 25 to 45 in good health and CMV-seronegative.

This rearrangement joins TRBV2 to TRBJ1-4; the match to TRBD1 covers 8 bases. Germline lookup yields CDR1 SNHLY and CDR2 FYNNEI. V was pared by 4 bases and J by 8 bases, with 9 bases of the junction left unmatched. The CDR3 covers 15 residues. In DNA, the CDR3 is TGTGCCAGCAGTGTGGGGAGGACAGGGAACGAAAAACTGTTTTTT. It specifies CASSVGRTGNEKLFF.

The rearrangement links TRBV27 to TRBJ1-1, with TRBD1 matching 7 bases. This CDR3 region has 14 residues. Germline V lookup: CDR1 MNHEY, CDR2 SMNVEV (reference sequence). The ends lost 5 bases at V and 2 bases at J; junction bases unmatched: 5. In DNA form, the CDR3 reads TGTGCCAGCAGTGTGCAGGGGGTTAACACTGAAGCTTTCTTT. Its translation is CASSVQGVNTEAFF.

The chain carries TRBV7-3 and TRBJ2-1; possible D gene TRBD2, 5 bases. This CDR3 has 15 residues. V dropped 5 bases and J dropped 4 bases, with 15 bases sitting between them. Germline-derived CDR1 and CDR2 are SGHTA and FQGTGA. The DNA of the CDR3 is TGTGCCAGCAGCGCACCGGGATCTCCATACAATGAGCAGTTCTTC. Its protein product is CASSAPGSPYNEQFF.

This clone was seen a handful of times. J is TRBJ2-5 and V is TRBV7-2, with 10 bases matching TRBD2. The germline CDR1 and CDR2 sequences are SGHTA and FQGNSA. The V and J ends lost 5 bases and 1 base, in that order; junction bases with no gene match: 7. CDR3 length equals 16 residues. DNA for the CDR3: TGTGCCAGCAGCGGAGGAGGACTAGCGGCCCAAGAGACCCAGTACTTC. Protein: CASSGGGLAAQETQYF.

This clone has a single count. J is TRBJ2-7 and V is TRBV7-9, with 8 bases fitting TRBD1. V gave up 4 bases and J gave up 2 bases; unmatched junction bases: 7. Germline V lookup: CDR1 SEHNR, CDR2 FQNEAQ (reference sequence). The CDR3 is 15 residues long. The CDR3 spells CASSSPDRVPYEQYF. The CDR3 region has the DNA TGTGCCAGCAGCTCCCCGGACAGGGTCCCCTACGAGCAGTACTTC.

This clone was seen only once. The chain combines TRBV5-1 with TRBJ2-7, with D possibly being TRBD2 (5 bases). From germline, CDR1 is SGHRS and CDR2 YFSETQ. The CDR3 runs to 16 residues. V dropped 2 bases and J dropped 3 bases, with 18 bases sitting between them. The CDR3 here is CASSFQASGVNYEQYF. The DNA for the CDR3 is TGCGCCAGCAGCTTCCAAGCCAGCGGCGTCAACTACGAGCAGTACTTC.

The chain has TRBV28 and TRBJ1-5; TRBD1 aligns across 11 bases. The trim removed 6 bases at V and 5 bases at J, leaving 9 bases unmatched. Per germline, CDR1 MDHEN and CDR2 SYDVKM. The CDR3 runs 16 residues. CDR3 in DNA: TGTGCCAGCAGCCCGGGGACAGGGGGTTGGGATCAGCCCCAGCATTTT. It is translated as CASSPGTGGWDQPQHF.

This chain connects TRBV7-3 to TRBJ2-1; 12 positions match TRBD2. V lost 5 bases and J lost 9; bases outside the gene matches: 11. Germline CDR1 SGHTA, CDR2 FQGTGA. The CDR3 runs 16 residues. CDR3: CASSPNPTSGSGEQFF. The CDR3 nucleotides read TGTGCCAGCAGCCCGAACCCGACTAGCGGGAGTGGTGAGCAGTTCTTC.

This clone was found once. The J gene is TRBJ2-1, the V gene TRBV18; 7 nucleotides align to TRBD1. With 2 bases clipped from V and 0 bases from J, the junction kept 7 bases outside the gene matches. The CDR3 loop spans 17 amino acids. CDR1 is KGHSH, CDR2 LQKENI, per germline. CDR3 amino acids: CASSPLQGPSSYNEQFF. DNA of the CDR3: TGTGCCAGCTCACCATTACAGGGGCCTTCCTCCTACAATGAGCAGTTCTTC.